The 9 T cell receptor beta chains below come from one sample, sequenced in a study of Ad26.COV2.S vaccination and SARS-CoV-2 variants. This table comes from immunoSEQ multiplex PCR, and its TCRdb copy is limited to in-frame clones, with some not included. Among 300,000 to 400,000 clones listed, 90% were seen once. Indicated treatment: roughly 19 received Ad26.COV2.S at low or high dose, single or two shots; several received placebo; per-sample allocation not given. Specimens were obtained on day 63 following the first vaccine or placebo injection. The sample consisted of peripheral blood, taken in a trial of Ad26.COV2.S vaccine versus placebo. These receptors came from a person aged 18-60 years who received the Ad26.COV2.S COVID-19 vaccine or a placebo.

The chain is built from TRBV3-1 (or the pseudogene TRBV3-2) and TRBJ2-1, with 12 bases identical to TRBD2. Germline trimming cut 1 base from V and 14 bases from J; bases unmatched to any gene: 0. Looked up from germline, CDR1 is LGHDT and CDR2 is YNNKEL (reference sequence). The CDR3 spans 12 residues. For the CDR3, the DNA is TGTGCCAGCAGCCAAGCTAGCGGGAGGGAGTTCTTC. Protein product: CASSQASGREFF.

The V and J genes are TRBV3-1 (or the pseudogene TRBV3-2) and TRBJ2-2, with a weak D call TRBD2 (5 bases). Trimming left V 3 bases short and J 6 bases short, with 11 bases between. The V gene's germline CDR1 is LGHDT and CDR2 YNNKEL (reference sequence). CDR3 size: 14 residues. CDR3 sequence reads: CASSQQKAAGELFF. The CDR3, as DNA: TGTGCCAGCAGCCAGCAAAAAGCGGCCGGGGAGCTGTTTTTT.

V is TRBV7-8 and J is TRBJ1-1; D gene ambiguous. This CDR3 region has 12 residues. The V gene lost 6 bases and the J gene lost 10 bases, with 15 bases spanning the gap. The germline V gene encodes CDR1 SGHVS and CDR2 FQNEAQ. The CDR3 DNA reads as TGTGCCAGCAGTATCGCTGGTAGGGTAGCTTTCTTT. Its translation: CASSIAGRVAFF.

The chain is built from TRBV7-9 and TRBJ1-3; the match to TRBD1 covers 9 bases. The V gene end was trimmed by 2 bases and the J gene end by 2 bases; junction bases not matched to a gene: 10. Germline CDR1 reads SEHNR; CDR2 reads FQNEAQ (reference sequence). The CDR3 loop spans 18 amino acids. The CDR3 sequence: CASSLSRGGQGPGNTIYF. The CDR3 DNA follows: TGTGCCAGCAGCTTATCCCGGGGGGGACAGGGCCCTGGAAACACCATATATTTT.

The chain links TRBV6-2 or TRBV6-3 to TRBJ2-7, with 9 bases lining up with TRBD1. Germline V gene sequence: CDR1 MNHEY, CDR2 SVGEGT. This CDR3 region has 14 residues. V was clipped by 3 bases and J by 5 bases; unmatched bases: 5. The CDR3 protein is CASSYGTGLHEQYF. The CDR3 coding sequence is TGTGCCAGCAGTTATGGGACAGGGTTACACGAGCAGTACTTC.

In its sample, this clone was seen a few times. The J gene is TRBJ1-3, the V gene TRBV11-3; D unclear. This CDR3 contains 13 residues. Germline V gene lookup returns CDR1 SGHNT and CDR2 YENEEA. V shed 2 bases and J shed 4 bases, with 6 bases lying between them. The CDR3: CASSLSTGNTIYF. The CDR3 DNA sequence: TGTGCCAGCAGCTTAAGTACGGGAAACACCATATATTTT.

The rearrangement links TRBV6-6 to TRBJ2-7, with a weak D call TRBD1 (6 bases). The germline V and J ends were trimmed by 6 bases and 3 bases, with 21 bases remaining between them. In germline, CDR1 is MNHNY, CDR2 SVGAGI (reference sequence). CDR3 size: 16 residues. The chain's CDR3 is CASSSVGGPAFYEQYV. In DNA form, the CDR3 reads TGTGCCAGCAGCTCGGTTGGGGGCCCTGCCTTCTACGAGCAGTACGTC.

This sequence joins TRBV6-5 and TRBJ1-2; tentatively, D is TRBD1 (6 bases). The germline V gene has CDR1 MNHEY and CDR2 SVGAGI. V shed 5 bases and J shed 3 bases, with 13 bases lying between them. The CDR3 loop spans 14 amino acids. The CDR3 DNA follows: TGTGCCAGCAGTAAACCGGGACAAGACTATGGCTACACCTTC. This encodes CASSKPGQDYGYTF.

The genes are TRBV28 and TRBJ2-1; 8 positions match TRBD1. Germline V gene data show CDR1 as MDHEN and CDR2 as SYDVKM. With V trimmed by 2 bases and J by 9 bases, 12 bases remained unmatched. This CDR3 has 16 residues. CDR3 coding DNA: TGTGCCAGCAGTTTAGACCGGGGGACAGGTGGTGGTGAGCAGTTCTTC. Its translation: CASSLDRGTGGGEQFF.